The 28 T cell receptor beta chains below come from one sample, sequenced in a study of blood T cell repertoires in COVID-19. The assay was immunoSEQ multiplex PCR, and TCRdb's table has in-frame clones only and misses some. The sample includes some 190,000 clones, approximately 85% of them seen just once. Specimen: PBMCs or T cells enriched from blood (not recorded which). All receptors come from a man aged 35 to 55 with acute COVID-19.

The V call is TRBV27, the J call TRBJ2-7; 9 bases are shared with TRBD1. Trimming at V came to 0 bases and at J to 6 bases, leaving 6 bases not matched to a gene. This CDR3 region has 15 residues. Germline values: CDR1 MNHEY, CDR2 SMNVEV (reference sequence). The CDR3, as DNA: TGTGCCAGCAGTTTATCCGGGACAGGGAGGGTCGAGCAGTACTTC. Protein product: CASSLSGTGRVEQYF.

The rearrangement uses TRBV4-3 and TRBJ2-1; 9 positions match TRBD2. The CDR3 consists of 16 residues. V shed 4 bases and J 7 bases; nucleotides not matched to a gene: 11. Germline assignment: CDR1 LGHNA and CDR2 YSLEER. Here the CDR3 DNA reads TGCGCCAGCAGCCTCAGGGGCAGCGGGAGGAGAAATGAGCAGTTCTTC. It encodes CASSLRGSGRRNEQFF.

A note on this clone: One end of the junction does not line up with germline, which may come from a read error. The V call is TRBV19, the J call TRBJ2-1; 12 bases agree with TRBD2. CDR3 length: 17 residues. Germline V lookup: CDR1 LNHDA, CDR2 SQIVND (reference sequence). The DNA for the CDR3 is TGTGCCAGTAGTATGAGGACTAGCGGGAACCAACACCGCCCCGGGGTCTTC. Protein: CASSMRTSGNQHRPGVF. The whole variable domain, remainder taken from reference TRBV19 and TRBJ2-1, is DGGITQSPKYLFRKEGQNVTLSCEQNLNHDAMYWYRQDPGQGLRLIYYSQIVNDFQKGDIAEGYSVSREKKESFPLTVTSAQKNPTAFYLCASSMRTSGNQHRPGVFGPGTRLTVL.

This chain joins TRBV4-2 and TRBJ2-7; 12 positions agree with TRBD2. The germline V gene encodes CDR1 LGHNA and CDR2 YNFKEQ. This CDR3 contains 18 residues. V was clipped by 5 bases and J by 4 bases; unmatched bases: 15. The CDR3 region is CASSARLAGVEGSYEQYF. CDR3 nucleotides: TGTGCCAGCAGCGCCCGACTAGCGGGAGTAGAGGGATCGTACGAGCAGTACTTC.

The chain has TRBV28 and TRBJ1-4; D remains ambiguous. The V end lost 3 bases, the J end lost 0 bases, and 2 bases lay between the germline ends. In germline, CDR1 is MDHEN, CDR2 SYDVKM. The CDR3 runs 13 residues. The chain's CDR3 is CASSFTTNEKLFF. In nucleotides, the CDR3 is TGTGCCAGCAGTTTCACAACTAATGAAAAACTGTTTTTT.

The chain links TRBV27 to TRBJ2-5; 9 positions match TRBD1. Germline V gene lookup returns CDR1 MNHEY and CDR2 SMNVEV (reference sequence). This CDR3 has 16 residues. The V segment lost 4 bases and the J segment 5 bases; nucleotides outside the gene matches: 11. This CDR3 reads CASSSLTGGARETQYF. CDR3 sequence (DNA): TGTGCCAGCAGTTCCCTTACAGGGGGCGCGAGGGAGACCCAGTACTTC.

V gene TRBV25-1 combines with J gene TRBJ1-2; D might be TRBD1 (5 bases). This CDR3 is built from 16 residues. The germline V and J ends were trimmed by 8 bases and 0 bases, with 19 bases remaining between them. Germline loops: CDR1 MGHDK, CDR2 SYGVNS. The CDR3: CASLSPAGKANYGYTF. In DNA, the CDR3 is TGTGCCAGCCTTAGCCCCGCAGGGAAAGCTAACTATGGCTACACCTTC.

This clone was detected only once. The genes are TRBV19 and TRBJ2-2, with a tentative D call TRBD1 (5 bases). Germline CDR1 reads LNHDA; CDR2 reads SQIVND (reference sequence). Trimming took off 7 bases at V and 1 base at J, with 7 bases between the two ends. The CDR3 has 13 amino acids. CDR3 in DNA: TGTGCCAGTAATAGGGGGAACACCGGGGAGCTGTTTTTT. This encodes CASNRGNTGELFF.

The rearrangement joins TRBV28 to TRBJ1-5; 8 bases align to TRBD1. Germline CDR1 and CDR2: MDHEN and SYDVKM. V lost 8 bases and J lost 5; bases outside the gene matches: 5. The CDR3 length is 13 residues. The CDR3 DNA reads TGTGCCAGCTGGGGACAGGAGCATCAGCCCCAGCATTTT. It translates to CASWGQEHQPQHF.

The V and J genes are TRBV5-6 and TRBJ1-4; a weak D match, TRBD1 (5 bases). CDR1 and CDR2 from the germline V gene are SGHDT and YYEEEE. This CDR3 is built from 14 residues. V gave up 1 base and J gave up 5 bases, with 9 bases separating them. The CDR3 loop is CASSLSAGNEKLFF. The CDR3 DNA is TGTGCCAGCAGCTTGTCGGCAGGGAATGAAAAACTGTTTTTT. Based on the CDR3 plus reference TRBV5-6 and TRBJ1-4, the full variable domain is DAGVTQSPTHLIKTRGQQVTLRCSPKSGHDTVSWYQQALGQGPQFIFQYYEEEERQRGNFPDRFSGHQFPNYSSELNVNALLLGDSALYLCASSLSAGNEKLFFGSGTQLSVL.

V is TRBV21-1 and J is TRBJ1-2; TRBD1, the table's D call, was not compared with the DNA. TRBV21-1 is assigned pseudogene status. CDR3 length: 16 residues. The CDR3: CASSKGRGFSHWGYTF. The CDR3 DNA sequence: TGTGCCAGCAGCAAAGGCAGGGGTTTTAGTCATTGGGGCTACACCTTC.

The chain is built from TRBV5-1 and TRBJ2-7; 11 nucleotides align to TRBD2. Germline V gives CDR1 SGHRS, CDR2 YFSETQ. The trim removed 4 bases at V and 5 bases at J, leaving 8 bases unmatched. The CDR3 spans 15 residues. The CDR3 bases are TGCGCCAGCAGCCTGACTAGCGGGACTTTTCACGAGCAGTACTTC. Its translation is CASSLTSGTFHEQYF.

This CDR3 reads CASSQDPQGGPTEQFF. As DNA, the CDR3 is TGCGCCAGCAGCCAAGATCCTCAGGGGGGACCCACAGAGCAGTTCTTC. This chain links TRBV4-3 with TRBJ2-1; maybe TRBD1 (7 bases). The length of the CDR3 is 16 residues. Germline V gives CDR1 LGHNA, CDR2 YSLEER. V was clipped by 0 bases and J by 10 bases, with 19 bases between them.

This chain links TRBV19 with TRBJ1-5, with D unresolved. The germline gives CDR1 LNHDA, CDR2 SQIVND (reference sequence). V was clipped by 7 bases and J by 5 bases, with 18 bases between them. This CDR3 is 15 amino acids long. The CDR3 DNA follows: TGTGCCAGTACTCGGGGAGCAGCGGACCATCAGCCCCAGCATTTT. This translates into CASTRGAADHQPQHF.

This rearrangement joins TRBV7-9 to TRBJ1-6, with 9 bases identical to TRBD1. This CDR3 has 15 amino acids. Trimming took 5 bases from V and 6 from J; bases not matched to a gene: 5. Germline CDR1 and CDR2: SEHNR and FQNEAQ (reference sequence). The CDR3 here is CASSPQGAPNSPLHF. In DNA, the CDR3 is TGTGCCAGCAGCCCACAGGGGGCGCCTAATTCACCCCTCCACTTT.

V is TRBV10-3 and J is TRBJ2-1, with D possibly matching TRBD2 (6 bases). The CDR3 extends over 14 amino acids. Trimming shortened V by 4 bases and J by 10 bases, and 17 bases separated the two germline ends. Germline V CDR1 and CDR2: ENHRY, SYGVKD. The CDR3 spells CAISVGTGGEEQFF. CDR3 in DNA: TGTGCCATCAGTGTTGGGACTGGGGGAGAGGAGCAGTTCTTC.

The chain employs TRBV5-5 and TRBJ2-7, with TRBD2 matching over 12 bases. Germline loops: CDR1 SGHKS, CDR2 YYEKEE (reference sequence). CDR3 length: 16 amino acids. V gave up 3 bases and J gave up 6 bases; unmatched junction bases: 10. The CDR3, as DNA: TGTGCCAGCAGCTCAGGGACTAGCGGGCGATACGGCGAGCAGTACTTC. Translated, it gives CASSSGTSGRYGEQYF.

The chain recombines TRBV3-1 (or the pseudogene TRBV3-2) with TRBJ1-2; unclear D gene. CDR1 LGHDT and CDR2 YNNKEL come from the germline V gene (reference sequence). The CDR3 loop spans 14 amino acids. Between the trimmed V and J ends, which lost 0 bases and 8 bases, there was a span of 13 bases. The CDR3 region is CASSQESARGGYTF. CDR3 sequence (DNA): TGTGCCAGCAGCCAAGAAAGCGCTCGAGGGGGCTACACCTTC.

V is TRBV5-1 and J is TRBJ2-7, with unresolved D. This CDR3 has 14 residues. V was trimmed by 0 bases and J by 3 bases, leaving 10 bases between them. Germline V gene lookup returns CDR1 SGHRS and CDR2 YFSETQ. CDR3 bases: TGCGCCAGCAGCTTGGTGGGCAAGAACTACGAGCAGTACTTC. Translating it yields CASSLVGKNYEQYF.

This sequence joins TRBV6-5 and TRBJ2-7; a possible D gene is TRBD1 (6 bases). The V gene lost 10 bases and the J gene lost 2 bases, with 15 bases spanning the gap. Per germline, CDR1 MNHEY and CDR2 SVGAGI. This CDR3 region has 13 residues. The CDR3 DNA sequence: TGTGCCACCGGCAGGGGAAAGACCTACGAGCAGTACTTC. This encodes CATGRGKTYEQYF.

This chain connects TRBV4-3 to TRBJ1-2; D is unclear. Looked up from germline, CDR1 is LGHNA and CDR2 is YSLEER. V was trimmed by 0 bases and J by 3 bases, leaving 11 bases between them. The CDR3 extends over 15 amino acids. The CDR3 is CASSQEWSGDYGYTF. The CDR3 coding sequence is TGCGCCAGCAGCCAAGAATGGTCCGGAGACTATGGCTACACCTTC.

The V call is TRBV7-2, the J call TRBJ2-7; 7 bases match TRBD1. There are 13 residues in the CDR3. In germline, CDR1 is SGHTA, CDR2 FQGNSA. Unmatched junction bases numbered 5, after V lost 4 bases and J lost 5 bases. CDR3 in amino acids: CASSSDRVDEQYF. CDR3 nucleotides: TGTGCCAGCAGCTCCGACAGGGTGGACGAGCAGTACTTC.

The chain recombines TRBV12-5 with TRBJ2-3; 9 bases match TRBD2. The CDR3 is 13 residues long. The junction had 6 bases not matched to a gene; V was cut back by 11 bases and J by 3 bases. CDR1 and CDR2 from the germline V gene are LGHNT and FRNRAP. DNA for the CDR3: TGTGCTGCTCAAGCGGGAGGAACAGATACGCAGTATTTT. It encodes CAAQAGGTDTQYF. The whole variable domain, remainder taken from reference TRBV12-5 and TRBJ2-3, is DARVTQTPRHKVTEMGQEVTMRCQPILGHNTVFWYRQTMMQGLELLAYFRNRAPLDDSGMPKDRFSAEMPDATLATLKIQPSEPRDSAVYFCAAQAGGTDTQYFGPGTRLTVL.

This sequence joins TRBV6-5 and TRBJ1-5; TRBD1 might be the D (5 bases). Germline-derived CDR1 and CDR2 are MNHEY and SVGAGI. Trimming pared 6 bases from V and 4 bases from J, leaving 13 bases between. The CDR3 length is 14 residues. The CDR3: CASRTGIGNQPQHF. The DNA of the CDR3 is TGTGCCAGCAGAACAGGTATAGGGAATCAGCCCCAGCATTTT.

The CDR3 is CASSLAGGGAGELFF. DNA for the CDR3: TGTGCCAGCAGTCTAGCGGGAGGTGGTGCCGGGGAGCTGTTTTTT. This sequence joins TRBV28 and TRBJ2-2; 11 nucleotides line up with TRBD2. Trimming at V came to 5 bases and at J to 6 bases, leaving 5 bases not matched to a gene. This CDR3 comprises 15 residues. The germline V gene has CDR1 MDHEN and CDR2 SYDVKM.

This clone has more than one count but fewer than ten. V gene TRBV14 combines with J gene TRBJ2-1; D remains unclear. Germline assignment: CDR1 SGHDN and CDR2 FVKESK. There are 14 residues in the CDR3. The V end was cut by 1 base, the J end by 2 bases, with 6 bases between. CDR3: CASSQAQTYNEQFF. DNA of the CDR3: TGTGCCAGCAGCCAAGCTCAGACCTACAATGAGCAGTTCTTC.

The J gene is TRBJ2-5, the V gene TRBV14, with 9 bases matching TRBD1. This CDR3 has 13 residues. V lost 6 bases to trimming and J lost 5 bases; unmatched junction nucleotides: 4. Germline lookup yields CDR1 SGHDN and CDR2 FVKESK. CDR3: CASRTGGGETQYF. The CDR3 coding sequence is TGTGCCAGCAGGACAGGGGGTGGCGAGACCCAGTACTTC.

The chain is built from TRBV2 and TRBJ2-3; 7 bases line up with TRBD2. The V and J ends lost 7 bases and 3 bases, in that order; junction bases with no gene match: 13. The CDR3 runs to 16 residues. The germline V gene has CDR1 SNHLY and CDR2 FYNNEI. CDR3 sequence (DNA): TGTGCCAGCAACCGTTGGGGGGGAGGAACGACAGATACGCAGTATTTT. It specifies CASNRWGGGTTDTQYF.